A selection of T cell receptor beta chains follows, all from one sample in a study of T cells in Graves' hyperthyroidism and ophthalmopathy. TCRdb fed the multiplex PCR reads into MiXCR, producing one record per CDR3 protein. This sample has a few hundred thousand distinct CDR3 sequences, with about a sixth found just once. The sequencing sample was made of blood. All receptors come from a woman in her twenties or thirties with Graves' hyperthyroidism. CDR3s include the opening cysteine and the closing phenylalanine or tryptophan. D genes are given only for firm matches. Not every row has a clone size; where given, it reads once, few, many or a size class.

D	size	J	V	CDR3	DNA
TRBD2	many	TRBJ2-3	TRBV28	CASSLYAGGPLDTQYF	TGTGCCAGCAGTTTGTACGCGGGAGGGCCATTAGATACGCAGTATTTT
.	few	TRBJ1-2	TRBV6-5	CASSRGPNYGYTF	TGTGCCAGCAGTCGCGGTCCTAACTATGGCTACACCTTC
TRBD1	few	TRBJ2-1	TRBV20-1	CSANGQGYYNEQFF	TGCAGTGCTAACGGACAGGGATACTACAATGAGCAGTTCTTC
TRBD2	many	TRBJ2-7	TRBV6-5	CASNLLAGGTSYEQYF	TGTGCCAGCAACCTCCTAGCGGGAGGAACGAGCTACGAGCAGTACTTC
.	many	TRBJ2-1	TRBV15	CAAMSYNEQFF	TGTGCCGCCATGTCCTACAATGAGCAGTTCTTC
TRBD1	many	TRBJ1-1	TRBV20-1	CSVVTGGEITEAFF	TGCAGTGTAGTGACAGGGGGCGAAATCACTGAAGCTTTCTTT
TRBD1	once	TRBJ1-5	TRBV27	CASSRQPGQGVQPQHF	TGTGCCAGCAGTAGACAGCCGGGACAGGGTGTTCAGCCCCAGCATTTT
.	many	TRBJ2-5	TRBV7-9	CASTLTRDIQETQYF	TGTGCCAGCACCTTGACGAGGGATATCCAAGAGACCCAGTACTTC
.	many	TRBJ2-3	TRBV5-1	CATSRDSPDDTQYF	TGCGCCACCTCTCGGGACTCCCCGGATGATACGCAGTATTTT
TRBD2	.	TRBJ2-1	TRBV6-1	CASSQLADLAGVSYNEQFF	TGTGCCAGCAGTCAACTAGCGGACCTAGCGGGAGTCTCCTACAATGAGCAGTTCTTC
.	many	TRBJ2-1	TRBV20-1	CSARGPTATSYNEQFF	TGCAGTGCTAGAGGCCCGACGGCGACGTCCTACAATGAGCAGTTCTTC
.	few	TRBJ1-2	TRBV20-1	CSARGDDLSGYTF	TGCAGTGCTAGAGGGGACGACTTGAGTGGCTACACCTTC
.	many	TRBJ2-7	TRBV3-1	CASSQELGAEAYEQYF	TGTGCCAGCAGCCAAGAATTAGGGGCAGAGGCCTACGAGCAGTACTTC
TRBD1	.	TRBJ1-2	TRBV5-1	CASRPGQGEGYTF	TGCGCCAGCAGACCGGGACAGGGTGAAGGCTACACCTTC
TRBD2	.	TRBJ2-7	TRBV6-1	CASRAGGTTYEQYF	TGTGCCAGCAGAGCGGGAGGAACCACCTACGAGCAGTACTTC
.	few	TRBJ2-7	TRBV12-5	CASGLSGGSRSYEQYF	TGTGCTAGTGGTTTGAGTGGAGGGAGTCGATCCTACGAGCAGTACTTC
.	many	TRBJ2-1	TRBV10-3	CAISAGPSSYNEQFF	TGTGCCATCAGTGCCGGTCCGAGCTCCTACAATGAGCAGTTCTTC
TRBD1	.	TRBJ2-7	TRBV10-1	CARGRDRSSYEQYF	TGCGCCAGGGGCCGGGACAGGAGCTCCTACGAGCAGTACTTC
.	many	TRBJ2-7	TRBV7-9	CASSPGVREQYF	TGTGCCAGCAGTCCAGGGGTACGAGAGCAGTACTTC
.	once	TRBJ2-2	TRBV12-3/TRBV12-4	CASSPPGRGHLGWDTGELFF	TGTGCCAGCAGCCCGCCTGGGAGGGGGCACCTCGGGTGGGACACCGGGGAGCTGTTTTTT
TRBD2	many	TRBJ2-3	TRBV5-6	CASSPSAGGLVDTQYF	TGTGCCAGCAGCCCGTCGGCGGGAGGGTTGGTAGATACGCAGTATTTT
.	many	TRBJ2-4	TRBV27	CASSAATDAKNIQYF	TGTGCCAGCAGTGCAGCGACCGACGCCAAAAACATTCAGTACTTC
.	many	TRBJ2-1	TRBV5-1	CASSLVSRFDEQFF	TGCGCCAGCAGCTTGGTATCTAGATTCGATGAGCAGTTCTTC
TRBD2	.	TRBJ2-3	TRBV12-3/TRBV12-4	CAIVAGTSTDTQYF	TGTGCCATCGTAGCGGGAACTAGCACAGATACGCAGTATTTT
TRBD2	.	TRBJ2-7	TRBV7-3	CASSPMTSGRAGEQYF	TGTGCCAGCAGCCCCATGACTAGCGGGAGGGCCGGTGAGCAGTACTTC
TRBD1	many	TRBJ2-1	TRBV12-3/TRBV12-4	CASRATDRLSMKQFF	TGTGCCAGCAGGGCAACGGACAGGTTATCAATGAAACAGTTCTTC
.	many	TRBJ2-3	TRBV20-1	CSAQDRSTDTQYF	TGCAGTGCTCAAGACAGAAGCACAGATACGCAGTATTTT
.	many	TRBJ2-1	TRBV20-1	CSAPLGAEQFF	TGCAGTGCGCCTCTAGGGGCTGAGCAGTTCTTC
.	few	TRBJ1-2	TRBV9	CASSDRYLYGYTF	TGTGCCAGCAGCGACAGATACCTCTATGGCTACACCTTC
TRBD1	.	TRBJ2-7	TRBV4-2	CASSRGGTGDEQYF	TGTGCCAGCAGCCGAGGCGGGACAGGGGACGAGCAGTACTTC
TRBD2	.	TRBJ2-3	TRBV10-2	CASSDPTGAGDSDTQYF	TGCGCCAGCAGTGACCCGACTGGGGCGGGAGACTCAGATACGCAGTATTTT
.	many	TRBJ2-5	TRBV24-1	CATSDLFRETQYF	TGTGCCACCAGTGATTTATTTCGGGAGACCCAGTACTTC
TRBD2	few	TRBJ2-7	TRBV4-3	CASSQETSASSYEQYF	TGCGCCAGCAGCCAAGAGACTAGCGCGAGCTCCTACGAGCAGTACTTC
TRBD1	few	TRBJ1-1	TRBV5-5	CASSRDRGANTEAFF	TGTGCCAGCAGTAGAGACAGGGGGGCGAACACTGAAGCTTTCTTT
TRBD2	many	TRBJ2-7	TRBV7-2	CASSNSGRAYEQYF	TGTGCCAGCAGCAATAGCGGGAGGGCCTACGAGCAGTACTTC
.	few	TRBJ2-6	TRBV19	CASSIVGGTGANVLTF	TGTGCCAGTAGTATAGTAGGAGGGACTGGGGCCAACGTCCTGACTTTC
TRBD1	many	TRBJ2-7	TRBV28	CASSRQGALDYEQYF	TGTGCCAGCAGTCGACAGGGAGCGCTAGACTACGAGCAGTACTTC
.	.	TRBJ1-4	TRBV20-1	CSATPLDPNEKLFF	TGCAGTGCTACACCACTAGACCCAAATGAAAAACTGTTTTTT
.	many	TRBJ2-1	TRBV20-1	CSAPTGGGYNEQFF	TGCAGTGCTCCTACAGGTGGGGGATACAATGAGCAGTTCTTC
TRBD1	.	TRBJ1-6	TRBV10-2	CASSETGQGRNSPLHF	TGCGCCAGCAGTGAGACCGGACAGGGGAGGAATTCACCCCTCCACTTT
TRBD1	.	TRBJ2-1	TRBV9	CASRGDSSEDEQFF	TGTGCCAGCAGAGGGGACAGTTCGGAGGATGAGCAGTTCTTC
.	many	TRBJ1-2	TRBV12-3/TRBV12-4	CASSFRRVDSYGYTF	TGTGCCAGCAGTTTCCGCAGGGTGGACTCATATGGCTACACCTTC